This T cell receptor (beta chain) was obtained from a study of identifying expanded T cells in peripheral blood. This CDR3 has 16 residues. V gave up 5 bases and J gave up 2 bases, with 16 bases separating them. CDR1 SEHNR and CDR2 FQNEAQ come from the germline V gene (reference sequence). Here immunoSEQ multiplex PCR was the method, and the copy in TCRdb shows in-frame clones only, minus some. Here the sample spans 90,000 or so clones, 88% being singletons. The sample was blood. J is TRBJ1-3 and V is TRBV7-9; possible D gene TRBD1, 5 bases. The sequence was obtained from a person between 18 and 75 years old in good health. The DNA for the CDR3 is TGTGCCAGCAGCCTGCGTGAGAGGGGAACTGGAAACACCATATATTTT. Translated, it gives CASSLRERGTGNTIYF.